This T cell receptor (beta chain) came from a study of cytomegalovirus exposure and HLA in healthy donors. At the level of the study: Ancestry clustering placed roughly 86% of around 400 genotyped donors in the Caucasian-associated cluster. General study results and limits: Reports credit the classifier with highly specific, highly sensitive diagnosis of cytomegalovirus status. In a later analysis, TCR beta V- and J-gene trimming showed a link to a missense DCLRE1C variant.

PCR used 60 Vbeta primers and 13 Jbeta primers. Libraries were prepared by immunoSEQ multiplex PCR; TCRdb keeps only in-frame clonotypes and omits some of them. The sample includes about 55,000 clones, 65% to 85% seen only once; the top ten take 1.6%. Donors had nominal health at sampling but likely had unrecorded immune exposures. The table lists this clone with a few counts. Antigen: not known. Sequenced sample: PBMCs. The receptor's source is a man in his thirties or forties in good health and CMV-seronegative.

The CDR3 DNA sequence: TGTGCCATCAGTGCGACAGGGAAGGGTGAAGCTTTCTTT. It encodes CAISATGKGEAFF. V and J are TRBV10-3 and TRBJ1-1; TRBD1 matches at 7 bases. The CDR3 length is 13 residues. Trimming cost V 4 bases and J 7 bases; bases outside gene matches: 6. CDR1 is ENHRY and CDR2 is SYGVKD in the germline V gene.